The TCR beta chain described here comes from a study of technical replicates of blood from several donors. TCRdb keeps only in-frame clones here, not all; method: immunoSEQ multiplex PCR. Seen here are some 70,000 clones, 80% to 95% observed once, and the top ten hold over 0.3%. Material for sequencing was T cells isolated from PBMCs. The receptor's source is a human donor in good health.

The CDR3 is CASSSIAGTQSYEQYF. The CDR3 nucleotides are TGTGCCAGCAGCTCGATCGCCGGGACACAGTCCTACGAGCAGTACTTC. The chain combines TRBV27 with TRBJ2-7; perhaps TRBD1 as D (6 bases). With 6 bases removed from V and 1 base from J, the gap between germline ends came to 19 bases. This CDR3 has 16 amino acids. Germline V gene lookup returns CDR1 MNHEY and CDR2 SMNVEV (reference sequence).